The 25 T cell receptor beta chains in this list originate from one sample, sequenced in a study of CD4 T cells in relation to SARS-CoV-2 and coronaviruses. These receptors are not linked to any known antigen. Clones were read by immunoSEQ multiplex PCR, and TCRdb kept only the in-frame ones, dropping some. This table has over 25,000 clones, roughly 70% appearing once. Unexposed donor CD4+ T cells date from about 2011-2018, before the COVID-19 pandemic. CD4+ T cells were isolated from the cells after 10 days of culture. Sequencing input: CD4+ T cells from PBMCs, cultured in vitro. All receptors come from a human donor in good health.

The chain combines TRBV10-3 with TRBJ2-3, with 8 bases fitting TRBD2. The CDR3 sequence is 15 residues long. Trimming at V came to 8 bases and at J to 0 bases, leaving 7 bases not matched to a gene. Germline-derived CDR1 and CDR2 are ENHRY and SYGVKD. The CDR3 loop is CAIEASGLSTDTQYF. As DNA, the CDR3 is TGTGCCATCGAGGCTAGCGGGTTGAGCACAGATACGCAGTATTTT.

The J gene is TRBJ2-1, the V gene TRBV6-4; D could derive from TRBD1 or TRBD2 (5 bases each). The CDR3 covers 16 residues. V was shortened by 4 bases and J by 5 bases, with 18 bases between the two germline ends. Germline-derived CDR1 and CDR2 are MRHNA and SNTAGT. CDR3 residues: CASSALSGTVNNEQFF. For the CDR3, the DNA is TGTGCCAGCAGTGCCCTAAGTGGGACGGTAAACAATGAGCAGTTCTTC.

The chain uses TRBV7-8 and TRBJ2-3; TRBD2 might be the D (6 bases). Per germline, CDR1 SGHVS and CDR2 FQNEAQ. The CDR3 runs 15 residues. V gave up 5 bases and J gave up 3 bases, with 15 bases separating them. The CDR3 reads CASSPLGRETDTQYF. The CDR3 DNA reads TGTGCCAGCAGCCCCCTTGGACGGGAGACAGATACGCAGTATTTT.

This chain uses TRBV14 with TRBJ1-1; D is unclear. The CDR3 covers 10 residues. V lost 1 base to trimming and J lost 11 bases, with 5 bases between them. CDR1 is SGHDN and CDR2 is FVKESK in the germline V gene. CDR3 bases: TGTGCCAGCAGCCAAGTAGTGGCTTTCTTT. This encodes CASSQVVAFF.

This chain links TRBV9 with TRBJ2-7; possibly TRBD2 for D (6 bases). The germline V and J ends were trimmed by 4 bases and 6 bases, with 11 bases remaining between them. CDR3 length equals 12 residues. Germline-derived CDR1 and CDR2 are SGDLS and YYNGEE. The CDR3: CASSPGVGEQYF. Written as DNA, the CDR3 is TGTGCCAGCAGCCCGGGGGTCGGCGAGCAGTACTTC.

In DNA form, the CDR3 reads TGTGCCAGCACCGTCTCAGCGGGAGCCCGGGTTGAGCAGTTCTTC. This sequence encodes CASTVSAGARVEQFF. This rearrangement joins TRBV6-5 to TRBJ2-1; 8 bases line up with TRBD2. Germline-derived CDR1 and CDR2 are MNHEY and SVGAGI. Trimming cost V 7 bases and J 9 bases; bases outside gene matches: 14. This CDR3 comprises 15 residues.

The chain links TRBV28 to TRBJ2-1, with D tentatively TRBD2 (6 bases). Trimming took off 1 base at V and 6 bases at J, with 13 bases between the two ends. The germline V gene has CDR1 MDHEN and CDR2 SYDVKM. The CDR3 has 15 amino acids. The CDR3 nucleotides are TGTGCCAGCAGTTTATACGGAGGGCCGAGCAATGAGCAGTTCTTC. Amino acid sequence: CASSLYGGPSNEQFF.

V usage is TRBV2 and J usage is TRBJ2-1; D not certain. V lost 6 bases to trimming and J lost 3 bases, with 12 bases between them. The CDR3 is 14 amino acids. Germline CDR1 and CDR2: SNHLY and FYNNEI. CDR3 amino acids: CASRNRLIYNEQFF. Written as DNA, the CDR3 is TGTGCCAGCAGGAATAGACTTATCTACAATGAGCAGTTCTTC.

This clone turned up a few times. This sequence joins TRBV30 and TRBJ1-2; weak D call: TRBD1 (5 bases). CDR1 is GTSNPN, CDR2 SVGIG, per germline (reference sequence). Trimming took 4 bases from V and 7 from J, leaving 13 bases between them. CDR3 size: 12 residues. The CDR3 region is CAWNGDQGGYTF. The CDR3, as DNA: TGTGCCTGGAACGGGGACCAGGGTGGCTACACCTTC.

This rearrangement joins TRBV11-1 to TRBJ2-1; D may be TRBD2 (5 bases). Germline CDR1 is SGHAT and CDR2 is FQDESV (reference sequence). The germline V and J ends were trimmed by 5 bases and 8 bases, with 16 bases remaining between them. CDR3 size: 14 residues. Written as DNA, the CDR3 is TGTGCCAGCAGCCCGAGTGCAGAGGGCGATGAGCAGTTCTTC. Translation gives CASSPSAEGDEQFF.

The gene calls are TRBV6-5 and TRBJ1-4, with TRBD1 matching over 8 bases. J was trimmed by 8 bases and V by 2 bases; bases with no gene match: 10. The germline V gene has CDR1 MNHEY and CDR2 SVGAGI. The CDR3 has 16 residues. The CDR3: CASSYDRQGWAEKLFF. In nucleotides, the CDR3 is TGTGCCAGCAGTTACGACCGACAGGGGTGGGCGGAAAAACTGTTTTTT.

The genes are TRBV7-9 and TRBJ1-5; 8 positions match TRBD1. Trimming removed 4 bases from V and 6 bases from J; junction bases left unmatched: 5. The CDR3 runs to 14 residues. Germline loops: CDR1 SEHNR, CDR2 FQNEAQ (reference sequence). CDR3 sequence reads: CASSSGQDGQPQHF. CDR3 in DNA: TGTGCCAGCAGCTCGGGACAGGATGGTCAGCCCCAGCATTTT. Drawing the rest from reference TRBV7-9 and TRBJ1-5, the complete variable domain is DTGVSQNPRHKITKRGQNVTFRCDPISEHNRLYWYRQTLGQGPEFLTYFQNEAQLEKSRLLSDRFSAERPKGSFSTLEIQRTEQGDSAMYLCASSSGQDGQPQHFGDGTRLSIL.

This sequence joins TRBV7-9 and TRBJ2-7; tentatively, D is TRBD1 (6 bases). Germline V gene sequence: CDR1 SEHNR, CDR2 FQNEAQ (reference sequence). The germline V and J ends were trimmed by 0 bases and 3 bases, with 9 bases remaining between them. CDR3 length equals 14 residues. This CDR3 is CASSLAGTSYEQYF. The CDR3 bases are TGTGCCAGCAGCTTAGCCGGGACAAGCTACGAGCAGTACTTC.

The chain uses TRBV3-1 (or the pseudogene TRBV3-2) and TRBJ1-2, with 8 nucleotides matching TRBD1. After removal of 4 bases from V and 7 bases from J, the junction contained 8 bases not matched to a gene. The CDR3 has 14 residues. Germline V gives CDR1 LGHDT, CDR2 YNNKEL (reference sequence). The chain's CDR3 is CASSRQGLAVGYTF. The CDR3 DNA sequence: TGTGCCAGCAGCCGACAGGGGTTGGCGGTTGGCTACACCTTC.

The CDR3 loop reads CASSSTQDYTGELFF. In DNA form, the CDR3 reads TGTGCCAGCTCATCAACCCAGGATTACACCGGGGAGCTGTTTTTT. The V gene is TRBV18, the J gene TRBJ2-2; unclear D gene. V dropped 5 bases and J dropped 3 bases, with 13 bases sitting between them. Germline V gene data show CDR1 as KGHSH and CDR2 as LQKENI. The CDR3 totals 15 residues.

The rearrangement joins TRBV30 to TRBJ2-4, with 7 nucleotides matching TRBD2. J gave up 8 bases and V 1 base, and 5 bases lay outside the gene matches. CDR3 length: 13 residues. The germline V gene encodes CDR1 GTSNPN and CDR2 SVGIG (reference sequence). The CDR3 nucleotides read TGTGCCTGGAGTGGGGCAGGGAGGGACATTCAGTACTTC. The encoded protein is CAWSGAGRDIQYF. The variable domain in full, completed from reference TRBV30 and TRBJ2-4, reads SQTIHQWPATLVQPVGSPLSLECTVEGTSNPNLYWYRQAAGRGLQLLFYSVGIGQISSEVPQNLSASRPQDRQFILSSKKLLLSDSGFYLCAWSGAGRDIQYFGAGTRLSVL.

CDR3 coding DNA: TGTGCCAGCTCCCTCGACAGGACTGAAGCTTTCTTT. Translated: CASSLDRTEAFF. The chain links TRBV18 to TRBJ1-1, with a weak D call TRBD1 (6 bases). V lost 6 bases to trimming and J lost 5 bases, with 10 bases between them. Germline V gene lookup returns CDR1 KGHSH and CDR2 LQKENI. This CDR3 region has 12 residues.

This clone has just a few counts. The J gene is TRBJ2-1, the V gene TRBV7-9, with D unresolved. There are 13 residues in the CDR3. Germline values: CDR1 SEHNR, CDR2 FQNEAQ (reference sequence). Trimming shortened V by 5 bases and J by 10 bases, and 15 bases separated the two germline ends. The CDR3 loop is CASSPGPGHEQFF. The CDR3 DNA sequence: TGTGCCAGCAGCCCTGGGCCGGGTCACGAGCAGTTCTTC.

V usage is TRBV4-3 and J usage is TRBJ2-2; 8 bases line up with TRBD1. This CDR3 is built from 15 residues. The J segment lost 1 base and the V segment lost 4 bases, leaving 2 bases of the junction unmatched. Looked up from germline, CDR1 is LGHNA and CDR2 is YSLEER. The CDR3 region is CASSPDRVNTGELFF. The CDR3 coding sequence is TGCGCCAGCAGCCCGGACAGGGTGAACACCGGGGAGCTGTTTTTT.

Of note for this clone: At one end the junction does not follow the germline gene, possibly because of a read error. This chain uses TRBV7-2 with TRBJ1-2; D is unclear. The CDR3 totals 13 residues. The V gene's germline CDR1 is SGHTA and CDR2 FQGNSA. CDR3 in amino acids: CASSLEGGRTIHF. The CDR3 nucleotides read TGTGCCAGCAGCTTAGAGGGAGGCCGAACGATTCACTTC.

The chain links TRBV5-4 to TRBJ1-1; D is perhaps TRBD1 (5 bases). The CDR3 is 14 residues long. The V end was cut by 4 bases, the J end by 1 base, with 11 bases between. CDR1 is SGHNT, CDR2 YYREEE, per germline (reference sequence). The CDR3 coding sequence is TGTGCCAGCAGCCGCTACGGGACGAACACTGAAGCTTTCTTT. It translates to CASSRYGTNTEAFF.

The rearrangement links TRBV7-2 to TRBJ1-2, with 9 bases identical to TRBD1. The CDR3 length is 16 residues. Germline CDR1 reads SGHTA; CDR2 reads FQGNSA. Trimming cost V 5 bases and J 2 bases; bases outside gene matches: 9. The CDR3 nucleotides are TGTGCCAGCAGCAGGTTTGGGACAGGGAACAACTATGGCTACACCTTC. This encodes CASSRFGTGNNYGYTF.

The chain recombines TRBV19 with TRBJ2-2, with TRBD2 identical over 11 bases. Germline V gene sequence: CDR1 LNHDA, CDR2 SQIVND (reference sequence). The CDR3 runs 17 residues. V gave up 5 bases and J gave up 3 bases; unmatched junction bases: 8. In DNA, the CDR3 is TGTGCCAGTAGTTTATTAGCGGGAGGGTCCTACACCGGGGAGCTGTTTTTT. This translates into CASSLLAGGSYTGELFF.

The CDR3 coding sequence is TGTGCCAGTAGTATAGATCGACAGTCAAATCAGCCCCAGCATTTT. This encodes CASSIDRQSNQPQHF. The rearrangement joins TRBV19 to TRBJ1-5; D might be TRBD1 (5 bases). CDR3 length: 15 residues. Germline CDR1 reads LNHDA; CDR2 reads SQIVND (reference sequence). The V end was cut by 0 bases, the J end by 4 bases, with 10 bases between.

The genes are TRBV5-1 and TRBJ2-7; D perhaps matches TRBD1 (5 bases). Germline-derived CDR1 and CDR2 are SGHRS and YFSETQ. V was cut by 8 bases and J by 4 bases, with 19 bases left in between. The CDR3 has 14 residues. In DNA, the CDR3 is TGCGCCAGTAAAACACAGGTTTCGTCATACGAGCAGTACTTC. This sequence encodes CASKTQVSSYEQYF.